The T cell receptor (beta chain) described here comes from a study of blood T cell repertoires in COVID-19. Libraries were prepared by immunoSEQ multiplex PCR; TCRdb keeps only in-frame clonotypes and omits some of them. The sample gives about 110,000 clones, around nine tenths of which show up once; 8.4% is in the top ten. Germline-derived CDR1 and CDR2 are SGHDT and YYEEEE. Trimming cost V 0 bases and J 8 bases; bases outside gene matches: 10. CDR3 length equals 15 residues. This clonotype was sampled from a woman in her seventies who had recovered from COVID-19. Sequencing was done on a sample of peripheral blood. The chain uses TRBV5-6 and TRBJ1-2, with TRBD1 identical over 7 bases. The CDR3 sequence: CASSLGYRGIGGYTF. In DNA, the CDR3 is TGTGCCAGCAGCTTGGGCTACAGGGGTATAGGGGGCTACACCTTC.